Listed below are T cell receptor beta chains from one sample, sequenced in a study of shared clonotypes between healthy human individuals. Only in-frame clones appear in the TCRdb table, and some are missing; sequencing was by immunoSEQ multiplex PCR. The data show more than 2 million clones, under 97% seen once. Material: naive CD4+ T cells sorted from blood. Receptor source: a man aged 18 to 30 in good health. Each CDR3 is given with its conserved first and last residue. The order of the fields is CDR3 DNA, CDR3 protein, D gene, V gene, clone size, J gene. A D gene is named only where the DNA matches it firmly. Clone size, where shown, is once, few, many, or a class for clones that have expanded.

CDR3nt: TGTGCCAGCAGCCCGCGGGAAGGGGGCAACACTGAAGCTTTCTTT
CDR3aa: CASSPREGGNTEAFF
d_gene: TRBD1
v_gene: TRBV13
abundance: NA
j_gene: TRBJ1-1

CDR3nt: TGTGCCTGGAGTGGGGCGGTGAGCTCCTACAATGAGCAGTTCTTC
CDR3aa: CAWSGAVSSYNEQFF
d_gene: NA
v_gene: TRBV30
abundance: NA
j_gene: TRBJ2-1

CDR3nt: TGTGCCTGGACCAACGGGGGTCCTTGGGATTCACCCCTCCACTTT
CDR3aa: CAWTNGGPWDSPLHF
d_gene: NA
v_gene: TRBV30
abundance: NA
j_gene: TRBJ1-6

CDR3nt: TGTGCCAGCAGCCCTAGGACAGGGAGCACAGATACGCAGTATTTT
CDR3aa: CASSPRTGSTDTQYF
d_gene: TRBD1
v_gene: TRBV11-1
abundance: once
j_gene: TRBJ2-3

CDR3nt: TGTGCCAGTAGTATTATGGCCGGGGAGACCCAGTACTTC
CDR3aa: CASSIMAGETQYF
d_gene: NA
v_gene: TRBV19
abundance: NA
j_gene: TRBJ2-5

CDR3nt: TGTGCCAGCAGCTCTGGTGGGGAGGGAGACATTCAGTACTTC
CDR3aa: CASSSGGEGDIQYF
d_gene: TRBD2
v_gene: TRBV5-6
abundance: NA
j_gene: TRBJ2-4

CDR3nt: TGCACCAGCACGTCGCCGGGACTAGCGGGGGGGGTCCAAGAGACCCAGTACTTC
CDR3aa: CTSTSPGLAGGVQETQYF
d_gene: NA
v_gene: TRBV1
abundance: NA
j_gene: TRBJ2-5

CDR3nt: TGTGCCAGCAGCGCAGACGCGGGGAACTATGGCTACACCTTC
CDR3aa: CASSADAGNYGYTF
d_gene: NA
v_gene: TRBV5-6
abundance: NA
j_gene: TRBJ1-2

CDR3nt: TGTGCCAGCAGCTCCATCAGCACAACTAATGAAAAACTGTTTTTT
CDR3aa: CASSSISTTNEKLFF
d_gene: NA
v_gene: TRBV7-9
abundance: once
j_gene: TRBJ1-4

CDR3nt: TGTGCCAGCAGTGCAAACAGGGTCGGCTACACCTTC
CDR3aa: CASSANRVGYTF
d_gene: NA
v_gene: TRBV28
abundance: NA
j_gene: TRBJ1-2

CDR3nt: TGTGCCAGCAGTCAATGGGGGAACGGCGAGCAGTACTTC
CDR3aa: CASSQWGNGEQYF
d_gene: NA
v_gene: TRBV6-1
abundance: NA
j_gene: TRBJ2-7

CDR3nt: TGCGCCAGTCAGCGGGAGTATGAGCAGTTCTTC
CDR3aa: CASQREYEQFF
d_gene: TRBD2
v_gene: TRBV5-1
abundance: NA
j_gene: TRBJ2-1

CDR3nt: TGTGCCAGCAGCTTAGTTAGAAGCGCGTATGAGCAGTTCTTC
CDR3aa: CASSLVRSAYEQFF
d_gene: NA
v_gene: TRBV7-2
abundance: once
j_gene: TRBJ2-1

CDR3nt: TGTGCCAGCACCGGGGGGCCAAACTACGAGCAGTACTTC
CDR3aa: CASTGGPNYEQYF
d_gene: NA
v_gene: TRBV28
abundance: NA
j_gene: TRBJ2-7

CDR3nt: TGTGCCAGCAGTTACTCGCCAGGGCGGGAAAAACTGTTTTTT
CDR3aa: CASSYSPGREKLFF
d_gene: NA
v_gene: TRBV6-5
abundance: NA
j_gene: TRBJ1-4

CDR3nt: TGTGCCAGCAGCGTAGGGGGGTGGGCGACAGATACGCAGTATTTT
CDR3aa: CASSVGGWATDTQYF
d_gene: NA
v_gene: TRBV9
abundance: NA
j_gene: TRBJ2-3

CDR3nt: TGCGCCAGCAGCCAAGCCTCCACTAGCGGGAGGAACACCGGGGAGCTGTTTTTT
CDR3aa: CASSQASTSGRNTGELFF
d_gene: TRBD2
v_gene: TRBV4-3
abundance: NA
j_gene: TRBJ2-2

CDR3nt: TGTGCCAGCAGCTTTAGCGGGAGCGGTCTTATTAGCTACGAGCAGTACTTC
CDR3aa: CASSFSGSGLISYEQYF
d_gene: TRBD2
v_gene: TRBV7-8
abundance: NA
j_gene: TRBJ2-7

CDR3nt: TGTGCCAGCAGCACAGGACTCGCTTCGGGCCACACAGATACGCAGTATTTT
CDR3aa: CASSTGLASGHTDTQYF
d_gene: NA
v_gene: TRBV11-3
abundance: NA
j_gene: TRBJ2-3

CDR3nt: TGTGCCAGCTCACCACCACCGGGGGGGGGTCAGCCCCAGCATTTT
CDR3aa: CASSPPPGGGQPQHF
d_gene: NA
v_gene: TRBV18
abundance: NA
j_gene: TRBJ1-5

CDR3nt: TGTGCCAGCAGCTTGGCCTTGGGGACAGTAGGCAACACCATATATTTT
CDR3aa: CASSLALGTVGNTIYF
d_gene: TRBD1
v_gene: TRBV5-6
abundance: NA
j_gene: TRBJ1-3

CDR3nt: TGTGCCTGGACTAGCGGGAGTTACTCCTACAATGAGCAGTTCTTC
CDR3aa: CAWTSGSYSYNEQFF
d_gene: TRBD2
v_gene: TRBV30
abundance: once
j_gene: TRBJ2-1

CDR3nt: TGTGCCACCAGCAGAGATAGGGGGGATACGCAGTATTTT
CDR3aa: CATSRDRGDTQYF
d_gene: NA
v_gene: TRBV15
abundance: NA
j_gene: TRBJ2-3

CDR3nt: TGTGCCAGCAGCAGGGAAGGTGGCTACACCTTC
CDR3aa: CASSREGGYTF
d_gene: NA
v_gene: TRBV6-6
abundance: NA
j_gene: TRBJ1-2

CDR3nt: TGTGCCAGCAGCGTAGCTTCCGGGGGAGGGTATGAAAAACTGTTTTTT
CDR3aa: CASSVASGGGYEKLFF
d_gene: NA
v_gene: TRBV9
abundance: NA
j_gene: TRBJ1-4

CDR3nt: TGCGCCAGCAGCTTCGAAGGACAGGCCAACTATGAGCAGTTCTTC
CDR3aa: CASSFEGQANYEQFF
d_gene: TRBD1
v_gene: TRBV5-1
abundance: NA
j_gene: TRBJ2-1

CDR3nt: TGTGCCAGCAGCTTGGACAGGGAGGAGCAGCCCCAGCATTTT
CDR3aa: CASSLDREEQPQHF
d_gene: NA
v_gene: TRBV5-6
abundance: NA
j_gene: TRBJ1-5

CDR3nt: TGCGCCAGCAGCCAACAGGGGAGGTATGGCTACACCTTC
CDR3aa: CASSQQGRYGYTF
d_gene: TRBD1
v_gene: TRBV5-1
abundance: NA
j_gene: TRBJ1-2

CDR3nt: TGTGCCAGTAGTATGCCTGCAGTCCGCACAGATACGCAGTATTTT
CDR3aa: CASSMPAVRTDTQYF
d_gene: NA
v_gene: TRBV19
abundance: NA
j_gene: TRBJ2-3

CDR3nt: TGTGCCAGCTCACCCCCCGGACAGTCCTCAAATTTCTATGGCTACACCTTC
CDR3aa: CASSPPGQSSNFYGYTF
d_gene: NA
v_gene: TRBV18
abundance: NA
j_gene: TRBJ1-2

CDR3nt: TGTGCCAGCAGCTCACAGGGTAACTATGGCTACACCTTC
CDR3aa: CASSSQGNYGYTF
d_gene: NA
v_gene: TRBV7-2
abundance: NA
j_gene: TRBJ1-2

CDR3nt: TGCGCCAGCAGCCAAGGAAGACTTGGGGGCCCGGGGGACATTCAGTACTTC
CDR3aa: CASSQGRLGGPGDIQYF
d_gene: NA
v_gene: TRBV4-1
abundance: NA
j_gene: TRBJ2-4

CDR3nt: TGTGCCAGCGGGGGGCCGAGCTCCTACAATGAGCAGTTCTTC
CDR3aa: CASGGPSSYNEQFF
d_gene: NA
v_gene: TRBV6-1
abundance: NA
j_gene: TRBJ2-1

CDR3nt: TGTGCCAGCAGCTTAGGCGGGAGAATCGGGCAGTTCTTC
CDR3aa: CASSLGGRIGQFF
d_gene: TRBD2
v_gene: TRBV7-2
abundance: once
j_gene: TRBJ2-1

CDR3nt: TGTGCCAGCAGCTTGAGGCGGGAGGTCGCCTACGAGCAGTACTTC
CDR3aa: CASSLRREVAYEQYF
d_gene: TRBD2
v_gene: TRBV5-4
abundance: NA
j_gene: TRBJ2-7

CDR3nt: TGTGCCAGTAGTACAGGGACAGGGGGCTCTGGGGCCAACGTCCTGACTTTC
CDR3aa: CASSTGTGGSGANVLTF
d_gene: TRBD1
v_gene: TRBV19
abundance: NA
j_gene: TRBJ2-6

CDR3nt: TGTGCCAGCAGTTGGGCCCCTAGCGGGAGGAACACCGGGGAGCTGTTTTTT
CDR3aa: CASSWAPSGRNTGELFF
d_gene: TRBD2
v_gene: TRBV28
abundance: NA
j_gene: TRBJ2-2

CDR3nt: TGTGCCATCAGTGATAATAGGAACACTGAAGCTTTCTTT
CDR3aa: CAISDNRNTEAFF
d_gene: NA
v_gene: TRBV10-3
abundance: NA
j_gene: TRBJ1-1

CDR3nt: TGTGCCAGCAGCTCCGGGGCCAATGAAAAACTGTTTTTT
CDR3aa: CASSSGANEKLFF
d_gene: NA
v_gene: TRBV7-9
abundance: NA
j_gene: TRBJ1-4

CDR3nt: TGTGCCAGCAGCGCCTGGGGCCCCGATGAAAAACTGTTTTTT
CDR3aa: CASSAWGPDEKLFF
d_gene: NA
v_gene: TRBV11-1
abundance: NA
j_gene: TRBJ1-4

CDR3nt: TGTGCCAGCAGCTACGGAGACAGGGGAGGTGAAGCTTTCTTT
CDR3aa: CASSYGDRGGEAFF
d_gene: TRBD1
v_gene: TRBV5-5
abundance: NA
j_gene: TRBJ1-1

CDR3nt: TGTGCCAGCAGCACCGGAGCGTTATTCTCTGGAAACACCATATATTTT
CDR3aa: CASSTGALFSGNTIYF
d_gene: NA
v_gene: TRBV7-2
abundance: once
j_gene: TRBJ1-3